These 22 T cell receptor beta chains originate from one sample sequenced in a study of cytomegalovirus exposure and HLA in healthy donors. 60 Vbeta and 13 Jbeta primers were used in PCR. The assay was immunoSEQ multiplex PCR, and TCRdb's table has in-frame clones only and misses some. This sample has 200,000 or so clones, with approximately 80% found just once. The sample taken for sequencing was PBMCs. These receptors originate from a girl aged 10-17 years in good health and CMV-seronegative.

This chain links TRBV28 with TRBJ2-7; 8 bases map to TRBD2. J gave up 1 base and V 6 bases, and 8 bases lay outside the gene matches. Per germline, CDR1 MDHEN and CDR2 SYDVKM. CDR3 length: 15 residues. For the CDR3, the DNA is TGTGCCAGCAGACGTAGCGGGGCGGATTCCTACGAGCAGTACTTC. It yields the protein CASRRSGADSYEQYF.

The V and J genes are TRBV4-1 and TRBJ2-5; 8 bases are shared with TRBD2. Unmatched junction bases numbered 2, after V lost 0 bases and J lost 2 bases. Germline values: CDR1 MGHRA, CDR2 YSYEKL. The CDR3 covers 15 residues. In DNA, the CDR3 is TGCGCCAGCAGCCAAGACGGGGGGGGGCAAGAGACCCAGTACTTC. Its protein product is CASSQDGGGQETQYF.

V is TRBV28 and J is TRBJ2-5; 11 nucleotides agree with TRBD2. The V and J ends lost 4 bases and 4 bases, in that order; junction bases with no gene match: 5. The CDR3 spans 15 residues. The germline gives CDR1 MDHEN, CDR2 SYDVKM. DNA of the CDR3: TGTGCCAGCAGTTCTAGCGGGAGGTTTCGAGAGACCCAGTACTTC. It yields the protein CASSSSGRFRETQYF.

The rearrangement links TRBV6-1 to TRBJ2-1; no reliable D call. Germline assignment: CDR1 MNHNS and CDR2 SASEGT. The length of the CDR3 is 13 residues. V was trimmed by 6 bases and J by 2 bases, leaving 8 bases between them. CDR3 protein: CASRLAPYNEQFF. CDR3 DNA: TGTGCCAGCAGACTTGCACCCTACAATGAGCAGTTCTTC.

The rearrangement uses TRBV19 and TRBJ1-2; D is possibly TRBD1 (6 bases). The germline gives CDR1 LNHDA, CDR2 SQIVND (reference sequence). This CDR3 comprises 13 residues. The V and J ends lost 4 bases and 12 bases respectively, with 18 bases between them. CDR3 sequence: CASSKDRHLGHTF. Written as DNA, the CDR3 is TGTGCCAGTAGTAAGGACAGACATCTGGGGCACACCTTC.

V and J are TRBV18 and TRBJ1-1; D is undetermined. With 6 bases removed from V and 7 bases from J, the gap between germline ends came to 12 bases. CDR3 length: 12 residues. Looked up from germline, CDR1 is KGHSH and CDR2 is LQKENI. The CDR3 nucleotides read TGTGCCAGCTCGCCGACTCCGGGTGAAGCTTTCTTT. It encodes CASSPTPGEAFF.

The gene calls are TRBV4-1 and TRBJ2-7, with a possible D match to TRBD1 (6 bases). The length of the CDR3 is 16 residues. CDR1 MGHRA and CDR2 YSYEKL come from the germline V gene. V lost 2 bases and J lost 0, with 14 bases in between. CDR3 sequence: CASSQTTGSPSYEQYF. CDR3 in DNA: TGCGCCAGCAGCCAAACTACAGGGTCCCCCTCCTACGAGCAGTACTTC.

V gene TRBV6-5 combines with J gene TRBJ1-6, with TRBD1 identical over 9 bases. CDR1 is MNHEY, CDR2 SVGAGI, per germline. The V gene end was trimmed by 2 bases and the J gene end by 6 bases; junction bases not matched to a gene: 5. This CDR3 spans 16 amino acids. Here the CDR3 DNA reads TGTGCCAGCAGTTACCCGAGACAGGGGGTTAATTCACCCCTCCACTTT. Translating gives CASSYPRQGVNSPLHF.

The chain recombines TRBV5-6 with TRBJ2-3; tentative D call: TRBD2 (5 bases). Germline V gene sequence: CDR1 SGHDT, CDR2 YYEEEE. The CDR3 covers 14 residues. Trimming removed 4 bases from V and 6 bases from J, with 15 bases in between. The CDR3 reads CASSPRGARDTQYF. CDR3 sequence (DNA): TGTGCCAGCAGCCCCCGGGGAGCGAGGGATACGCAGTATTTT.

A single count supports this clone. This sequence joins TRBV18 and TRBJ2-5; D gene unclear. The CDR3 loop spans 11 amino acids. Trimming removed 5 bases from V and 5 bases from J, with 6 bases in between. Germline V lookup: CDR1 KGHSH, CDR2 LQKENI. The CDR3 spells CASSSRETQYF. The CDR3 coding sequence is TGTGCCAGCTCATCGAGGGAGACCCAGTACTTC.

The V and J genes are TRBV5-4 and TRBJ2-6, with a tentative D call TRBD2 (5 bases). Germline assignment: CDR1 SGHNT and CDR2 YYREEE (reference sequence). CDR3 size: 19 residues. Deletions cut 4 bases from V and 0 bases from J, with 20 bases between. The CDR3 spells CASSPGGLAYSSGANVLTF. The CDR3 region has the DNA TGTGCCAGCAGCCCGGGCGGGTTAGCCTATAGCTCTGGGGCCAACGTCCTGACTTTC.

Only one count was recorded for this clone. V and J are TRBV15 and TRBJ2-3, with D possibly TRBD1 on 6 matching bases. This CDR3 contains 15 residues. Per the germline V gene, CDR1 is LNHNV and CDR2 is YYDKDF (reference sequence). The V end lost 8 bases, the J end lost 2 bases, and 17 bases lay between the germline ends. The CDR3 protein is CATGPGQGDTDTQYF. CDR3 nucleotide sequence: TGTGCCACCGGACCGGGACAAGGGGACACAGATACGCAGTATTTT.

This clone was seen a handful of times. The CDR3 sequence is CASSDRFDNEQFF. CDR3 DNA: TGCGCCAGCAGCGACAGGTTTGACAATGAGCAGTTCTTC. V and J are TRBV5-1 and TRBJ2-1, with D perhaps TRBD1 (6 bases). This CDR3 region has 13 residues. Germline values: CDR1 SGHRS, CDR2 YFSETQ. The V and J ends lost 4 bases and 5 bases respectively, with 10 bases between them.

The chain couples TRBV18 to TRBJ2-5; TRBD2 matches at 11 bases. Germline lookup yields CDR1 KGHSH and CDR2 LQKENI. V shed 4 bases, J shed 7 bases, and the junction held 5 bases outside the gene matches. CDR3 length: 14 residues. The CDR3 DNA follows: TGTGCCAGCTCACGATCAACTAGCGGGGGGACCCAGTACTTC. This translates into CASSRSTSGGTQYF.

The rearrangement links TRBV2 to TRBJ1-2; tentative D call: TRBD1 (5 bases). Trimming left V 3 bases short and J 0 bases short, with 8 bases between. The CDR3 length is 14 residues. Germline CDR1 and CDR2: SNHLY and FYNNEI. As DNA, the CDR3 is TGTGCCAGCAGTGACGGGGGAGCTAACTATGGCTACACCTTC. This translates into CASSDGGANYGYTF.

This chain links TRBV28 with TRBJ1-4, with D unclear. In germline, CDR1 is MDHEN, CDR2 SYDVKM. V lost 6 bases and J lost 2, with 10 bases in between. The CDR3 sequence is 14 residues long. CDR3 nucleotides: TGTGCCAGCAGGGCTCACCCCACTAATGAAAAACTGTTTTTT. It codes for CASRAHPTNEKLFF.

For the CDR3, the DNA is TGTGCCAGCAGCTTAGGGGGCGCTGAGGGCTACACCTTC. Translating gives CASSLGGAEGYTF. The V and J genes are TRBV7-9 and TRBJ1-2; the D gene is possibly TRBD1 (5 bases). The CDR3 is made up of 13 amino acids. CDR1 and CDR2 (germline): SEHNR, FQNEAQ (reference sequence). V shed 1 base and J shed 8 bases, with 11 bases lying between them.

DNA for the CDR3: TGTGCCAGCAGTGAGCCGGGACAGGGGGTAATTTCACCCCTCCACTTT. It translates to CASSEPGQGVISPLHF. The chain joins TRBV28 to TRBJ1-6; TRBD1 aligns across 11 bases. This CDR3 region has 16 residues. Per germline, CDR1 MDHEN and CDR2 SYDVKM. V lost 5 bases to trimming and J lost 9 bases; unmatched junction nucleotides: 9.

This clone was observed a few times. The DNA of the CDR3 is TGTGCCAGCAGTTTCCTACAGGGGGGTGAAGCTTTCTTT. Encoded protein: CASSFLQGGEAFF. The gene calls are TRBV27 and TRBJ1-1, with 8 bases that match TRBD1. V was pared by 3 bases and J by 7 bases, with 4 bases of the junction left unmatched. The CDR3 length is 13 residues. Germline CDR1 and CDR2: MNHEY and SMNVEV (reference sequence).

V and J are TRBV19 and TRBJ2-2; 8 positions match TRBD1. Germline lookup yields CDR1 LNHDA and CDR2 SQIVND (reference sequence). The V segment lost 8 bases and the J segment 1 base; nucleotides outside the gene matches: 9. The CDR3 has 16 residues. CDR3 sequence (DNA): TGTGCCAGTTTATCTTCCGGGACAGGGAACACCGGGGAGCTGTTTTTT. As protein: CASLSSGTGNTGELFF.

This sequence joins TRBV5-1 and TRBJ1-3; a weak D match, TRBD1 (5 bases). Deletions cut 7 bases from V and 0 bases from J, with 17 bases between. The germline CDR1 and CDR2 sequences are SGHRS and YFSETQ. This CDR3 comprises 16 residues. CDR3 loop: CASRRGNSLSGNTIYF. The DNA for the CDR3 is TGCGCCAGCCGGCGGGGGAACAGCCTCTCTGGAAACACCATATATTTT.

The chain combines TRBV7-3 with TRBJ2-1; 7 positions agree with TRBD2. The CDR3 has 15 amino acids. V trimming: 1 base; J trimming: 3 bases; junction bases outside the gene matches: 3. The V gene's germline CDR1 is SGHTA and CDR2 FQGTGA. CDR3 region: CASSLSGRDYNEQFF. The CDR3 DNA sequence: TGTGCCAGCAGCTTAAGCGGGAGAGACTACAATGAGCAGTTCTTC.